This T cell receptor beta chain was documented in a study of cytomegalovirus exposure and HLA in healthy donors. Amplification used 60 Vbeta primers and 13 Jbeta primers. Assay used: immunoSEQ multiplex PCR; TCRdb lists only in-frame clones, some missing. The table lists 180,000 or so clones, more than 75% of them singletons. Broader study findings: There were some public TCRs occurring in many donors, but most TCR sequences were rare. It has been reported that TCR beta sequences accurately predicted the HLA-A and HLA-B alleles of most subjects. According to the study, around 160 TCR beta chains were cytomegalovirus-associated. In an earlier analysis, most TCR beta V segments were productive about 87% or about 30% of the time.

About this clone itself: Its antigen is unknown.

Sequenced material: PBMCs. The sequence derives from a woman between 45 and 60 years old in good health and CMV-seropositive.

For the CDR3, the DNA is TGTGCCTGGAGTGTAGACAAATCGAAAGCTTTCTTT. Translating gives CAWSVDKSKAFF. This sequence joins TRBV30 and TRBJ1-1; D is unresolved. The V gene's germline CDR1 is GTSNPN and CDR2 SVGIG (reference sequence). The V end was cut by 0 bases, the J end by 9 bases, with 11 bases between. The CDR3 sequence is 12 residues long.